The 12 T cell receptor beta chains below all came from one sample that was sequenced in a study of T cells after yellow fever vaccination. TCRdb reprocessed the 5' RACE reads via MiXCR and lists one record per CDR3 protein. The data contain approximately 550,000 distinct CDR3 sequences, roughly 13% of them seen just once; the ten biggest clones take up over 12%. The source was PBMCs, collected on the day of the yellow fever booster vaccination. Receptors originate from a man younger than 40 who received the YFV17D yellow fever vaccine.

This chain uses TRBV21-1 with TRBJ2-7; the table's TRBD2 call for D was not verified on the DNA. TRBV21-1 is flagged as a pseudogene. CDR3 length equals 15 residues. Written as DNA, the CDR3 is TGTGCCAGCAGCGCCTACTTAGTCCCCGGATACGAGCAGTACTTC. It yields the protein CASSAYLVPGYEQYF.

The chain couples TRBV15 to TRBJ1-2; D gene uncertain. The CDR3 is 16 residues long. Trimming shortened V by 0 bases and J by 8 bases, and 19 bases separated the two germline ends. Germline CDR1 LNHNV, CDR2 YYDKDF (reference sequence). The CDR3 is CATSRDSGSRPLGYTF. Written as DNA, the CDR3 is TGTGCCACCAGCAGAGATTCCGGGAGCCGGCCATTGGGCTACACCTTC.

This clonotype showed up just a few times. The DNA for the CDR3 is TGTGCCAGCAGGGGTGGCTTTAATGAGCAGTTCTTC. Translated: CASRGGFNEQFF. The chain uses TRBV2 and TRBJ2-1, with no clear D. The germline CDR1 and CDR2 sequences are SNHLY and FYNNEI. Between the trimmed V and J ends, which lost 6 bases and 7 bases, there was a span of 10 bases. The CDR3 has 12 residues.

This clonotype has more than one count but fewer than ten. This chain uses TRBV6-5 with TRBJ1-1, with D tentatively TRBD1 (6 bases). V shed 2 bases and J shed 1 base, with 8 bases lying between them. The germline V gene has CDR1 MNHEY and CDR2 SVGAGI. This CDR3 is 14 amino acids long. CDR3 sequence: CASSYGTKNTEAFF. The CDR3 coding sequence is TGTGCCAGCAGTTACGGGACAAAGAACACTGAAGCTTTCTTT.

The J gene is TRBJ2-2, the V gene TRBV7-2, with 7 nucleotides matching TRBD1. Germline values: CDR1 SGHTA, CDR2 FQGNSA. The CDR3 is 15 residues long. V shed 4 bases and J 3 bases; nucleotides not matched to a gene: 5. The CDR3 nucleotides read TGTGCCAGCAGCTCGCGACAGGGCCACACCGGGGAGCTGTTTTTT. Translated: CASSSRQGHTGELFF.

This clonotype was seen more than once but under ten times. V usage is TRBV10-3 and J usage is TRBJ1-2; D is perhaps TRBD1 (5 bases). The CDR3 extends over 12 amino acids. V gave up 3 bases and J gave up 8 bases, with 10 bases separating them. Germline V gives CDR1 ENHRY, CDR2 SYGVKD. DNA for the CDR3: TGTGCCATCAGTGATGGGGGAGGAGGCTACACCTTC. Its protein is CAISDGGGGYTF.

This clonotype appeared a few times. This chain joins TRBV29-1 and TRBJ2-7; D call uncertain. Deletions cut 4 bases from V and 0 bases from J, with 13 bases between. The germline V gene has CDR1 SQVTM and CDR2 ANQGSEA. This CDR3 is 14 amino acids long. This CDR3 reads CSVGGSTSSYEQYF. CDR3 nucleotides: TGCAGCGTTGGTGGTTCCACGAGCTCCTACGAGCAGTACTTC.

This clonotype has only a few counts. The rearrangement uses TRBV19 and TRBJ2-2; 7 bases are a match to TRBD2. This CDR3 is built from 17 residues. CDR1 and CDR2 from the germline V gene are LNHDA and SQIVND (reference sequence). The V segment lost 7 bases and the J segment 2 bases; nucleotides outside the gene matches: 13. CDR3 amino acids: CASTLRPSGSNTGELFF. In DNA form, the CDR3 reads TGTGCCAGTACCCTGAGGCCTAGCGGATCAAACACCGGGGAGCTGTTTTTT.

The chain employs TRBV12-5 and TRBJ2-1; TRBD1 matches 7 bases. The CDR3 runs 18 residues. Losses at the gene ends were 5 bases for V and 0 bases for J; bases not matched to a gene: 13. Germline V gives CDR1 LGHNT, CDR2 FRNRAP. The CDR3 DNA reads as TGTGCTAGTGGTACCCAACCGAAACAGGGGAGCTCCTACAATGAGCAGTTCTTC. Its translation: CASGTQPKQGSSYNEQFF.

This clonotype was observed a few times. This chain joins TRBV7-6 and TRBJ1-2, with a tentative D call TRBD1 (5 bases). The V end lost 4 bases, the J end lost 0 bases, and 6 bases lay between the germline ends. The CDR3 is 13 residues long. The germline gives CDR1 SGHVS, CDR2 FNYEAQ. CDR3 in DNA: TGTGCCAGCAGCTGGGGGACTAACTATGGCTACACCTTC. It translates to CASSWGTNYGYTF.

The chain recombines TRBV20-1 with TRBJ2-1, with a tentative D call TRBD2 (6 bases). The CDR3 totals 14 residues. The V gene's germline CDR1 is DFQATT and CDR2 SNEGSKA (reference sequence). V lost 6 bases to trimming and J lost 2 bases, with 14 bases between them. The chain's CDR3 is CSAKGLATYNEQFF. The CDR3 nucleotides read TGCAGTGCCAAGGGTCTAGCGACCTACAATGAGCAGTTCTTC.

This clonotype was counted only a few times. The V and J genes are TRBV20-1 and TRBJ2-1, with 7 bases identical to TRBD2. With 2 bases clipped from V and 4 bases from J, the junction kept 5 bases outside the gene matches. CDR1 is DFQATT and CDR2 is SNEGSKA in the germline V gene (reference sequence). The CDR3 extends over 14 amino acids. The CDR3 sequence is CSARRLAEYNEQFF. In DNA form, the CDR3 reads TGCAGTGCTAGAAGGCTAGCGGAATACAATGAGCAGTTCTTC.